This entry concerns a single T cell receptor (beta chain). The data were taken from a study of blood T cell repertoires in COVID-19. Sequencing used immunoSEQ multiplex PCR; TCRdb keeps in-frame clones, though not all of them. The profile covers around 300,000 clones, with approximately 83% appearing a single time and 8% to 13% taken by the ten largest. Trimming pared 2 bases from V and 2 bases from J, leaving 11 bases between. There are 15 residues in the CDR3. CDR1 SGHNT and CDR2 YYREEE come from the germline V gene (reference sequence). The chain carries TRBV5-4 and TRBJ1-5, with D maybe TRBD1 (6 bases). This TCR was sampled from a woman in her sixties or seventies with acute or convalescent COVID-19. The sequenced sample consisted of peripheral blood. The CDR3: CASSLQGAGNQPQHF. CDR3 sequence (DNA): TGTGCCAGCAGCTTACAGGGAGCAGGCAATCAGCCCCAGCATTTT.